There are many counts of the clone carrying this T cell receptor beta chain. The sample comes from a study of blood T cell repertoires in COVID-19. Study-level background: Collection of acute and convalescent COVID-19 samples took place in the United States, Italy and Spain. From T cells, B-cell-depleted T cells, or PBMCs came the material, which was cDNA or gDNA.

Under the authors' procedure: Nucleated cell counts were estimated from reference gene primer amplification. Here immunoSEQ multiplex PCR was the method, and the copy in TCRdb shows in-frame clones only, minus some. V, J and clone size are taken as reported in that table, and D and trimming were inferred from the DNA itself. The sample shows about 260,000 clones, about 89% of them seen only once. This TCR came from a woman between 35 and 50 years old who had recovered from COVID-19. The specimen sequenced was peripheral blood.

CDR3: CASSHQDSYEQYF. The CDR3 bases are TGTGCCAGCAGCCACCAGGACAGCTACGAGCAGTACTTC. The genes are TRBV7-9 and TRBJ2-7, with D tentatively TRBD1 (6 bases). The germline gives CDR1 SEHNR, CDR2 FQNEAQ (reference sequence). Trimming shortened V by 5 bases and J by 3 bases, and 11 bases separated the two germline ends. The CDR3 loop spans 13 amino acids.